This T cell receptor (beta chain) derives from a study of PD-1 blockade in classical Hodgkin lymphoma. The CDR3 consists of 14 residues. J was trimmed by 1 base and V by 4 bases; bases with no gene match: 2. From germline, CDR1 is SGHNT and CDR2 YYREEE (reference sequence). There are a few counts of this clone. Time point described: cycle 4 day 1 (C4D1), after more than five weeks of nivolumab. Brentuximab vedotin exposure varied among the patients, all of whom had relapsed after autologous stem cell transplantation. Only in-frame clones appear in the TCRdb table, and some are missing; sequencing was by immunoSEQ multiplex PCR. The sample has about 28,000 clones, about four fifths seen once.

The TCR was taken from a human donor with classical Hodgkin lymphoma. V gene TRBV5-4 combines with J gene TRBJ2-5, with TRBD2 matching 9 bases. Source: peripheral blood mononuclear cells (PBMCs), taken before the fourth cycle of nivolumab. CDR3 in DNA: TGTGCCAGCAGCAAACTAGCGGGCCAAGAGACCCAGTACTTC. It is translated as CASSKLAGQETQYF.